This TCR beta chain is from a study of T-cell memory formation after mild COVID-19. Study results and caveats: Chiefly within CM and EM were the contracting CD4+ clones; CD8+ ones were within EMRA. Pre-infection memory carried some responding clones, suggesting that cross-reactive memory joined.

The CDR3 covers 15 residues. With 4 bases clipped from V and 2 bases from J, the junction kept 4 bases outside the gene matches. Germline loops: CDR1 MGHRA, CDR2 YSYEKL. A note on this clonotype: Its antigen is still unknown.

One entry per CDR3 protein results from TCRdb running MiXCR on the 5' RACE reads. This sample has approximately 300,000 distinct CDR3 sequences; approximately 15% occur once, and the top ten carry 22%. The source of this sequence is a man aged 18-30 years who had mild COVID-19 (a few samples of this study predate the infection). Cell type and time point are not known. This chain uses TRBV4-1 with TRBJ1-2; 10 positions agree with TRBD1. Sequencing was carried out using PBMCs or a T cell subset sorted from them (not recorded which). Here the CDR3 reads CASSRGTGENYGYTF. In DNA form, the CDR3 reads TGCGCCAGCAGCCGAGGGACAGGGGAGAACTATGGCTACACCTTC.